This T cell receptor (beta chain) is from a study of glioma-infiltrating T cells. In the study overall: About a million peripheral T cells were targeted at about 4.5- to 10-fold coverage.

In this sample, this clonotype turned up many times. Its cognate antigen is unknown. Trimming took off 2 bases at V and 9 bases at J, with 14 bases between the two ends. CDR3 size: 13 residues. The germline gives CDR1 MNHNS, CDR2 SASEGT. Amplification of TCR alpha and beta CDR3 regions from RNA used iRepertoire nested multiplex PCR. TCRdb re-called the multiplex PCR reads through MiXCR, storing one row per CDR3 protein. The sample lists about 400,000 distinct CDR3 sequences; 41% were seen once. Study-level points and caveats: Non-neoplastic patients had below-expected tissue-blood divergence, while all gliomas exceeded expectation. Tissue and blood shared very few CDR3 sequences.

The V gene is TRBV6-1, the J gene TRBJ2-7; D is unresolved. This TCR came from a human donor with low-grade glioma or glioblastoma, undergoing nonglioma brain surgery, or in good health (not recorded which). Sequencing input: glioma tissue, nonneoplastic brain tissue, or PBMCs (not recorded which). CDR3 residues: CASSENGHRRQYF. In nucleotides, the CDR3 is TGTGCCAGCAGTGAAAACGGGCACCGCAGGCAGTACTTC.